This is a list of T cell receptor beta chains from one sample in a study of T cells in Graves' hyperthyroidism and ophthalmopathy. TCRdb recomputed calls from the multiplex PCR reads with MiXCR, one row per CDR3 protein. Of 600,000 to 850,000 distinct CDR3 sequences detected, about 17% appear once; the ten largest clones hold 16%. The sequenced sample consisted of blood. The receptor source for this set is a woman aged 45 to 65 with Graves' hyperthyroidism that later progressed to Graves' ophthalmopathy. The CDR3 runs from the conserved cysteine through the conserved F or W. Each record gives: CDR3 length, J gene, D gene, clone size, V gene, CDR3 DNA, CDR3 protein. The D gene is left open where the match is weak. Where a row states a size, it is once, few, many or the class of an expanded clone; other rows omit it.

cdr3_length: 15; j_call: TRBJ1-6; d_call: -; clone_size: -; v_call: TRBV5-1; cdr3_nt: TGCGCCAGCAGCACCGAAACAGGAATCGGGTCACCCCTCCACTTT; cdr3_aa: CASSTETGIGSPLHF
cdr3_length: 16; j_call: TRBJ2-4; d_call: TRBD1; clone_size: few; v_call: TRBV6-6; cdr3_nt: TGTGCCAGCAGTTACGAAGGGGGCCGGGGCAAAAACATTCAGTACTTC; cdr3_aa: CASSYEGGRGKNIQYF
cdr3_length: 17; j_call: TRBJ2-3; d_call: TRBD2; clone_size: few; v_call: TRBV5-6; cdr3_nt: TGTGCCAGCAGCTTGGCCGCTAGCGGGGGGGCCCAAGATACGCAGTATTTT; cdr3_aa: CASSLAASGGAQDTQYF
cdr3_length: 12; j_call: TRBJ2-5; d_call: -; clone_size: many; v_call: TRBV20-1; cdr3_nt: TGCAGTGCTCCGGACACTCAAGAGACCCAGTACTTC; cdr3_aa: CSAPDTQETQYF
cdr3_length: 14; j_call: TRBJ1-5; d_call: -; clone_size: many; v_call: TRBV3-1; cdr3_nt: TGTGCCAGCAGCCAATCGGGGGGCAATCAGCCCCAGCATTTT; cdr3_aa: CASSQSGGNQPQHF
cdr3_length: 17; j_call: TRBJ1-3; d_call: -; clone_size: many; v_call: TRBV5-1; cdr3_nt: TGCGCCAGCAGCTTGGTCGGACGTTTGGACGGAGGAAACACCATATATTTT; cdr3_aa: CASSLVGRLDGGNTIYF
cdr3_length: 13; j_call: TRBJ2-5; d_call: -; clone_size: -; v_call: TRBV7-8; cdr3_nt: TGTGCCAGCAGCTTAGGCCAGCCGGAGACCCAGTACTTC; cdr3_aa: CASSLGQPETQYF
cdr3_length: 17; j_call: TRBJ2-3; d_call: -; clone_size: -; v_call: TRBV11-2; cdr3_nt: TGTGCCAGCAGCTCACCTCCCCCCAGCGGGTGGACAGATACGCAGTATTTT; cdr3_aa: CASSSPPPSGWTDTQYF
cdr3_length: 14; j_call: TRBJ1-6; d_call: -; clone_size: few; v_call: TRBV6-5; cdr3_nt: TGTGCCAGCAGTTCAGAGGGTGGGGTTTCACCCCTCCACTTT; cdr3_aa: CASSSEGGVSPLHF
cdr3_length: 14; j_call: TRBJ1-3; d_call: -; clone_size: -; v_call: TRBV7-6; cdr3_nt: TGTGCCAGCAGCTTAGAGTCTACCGGAAACACCATATATTTT; cdr3_aa: CASSLESTGNTIYF
cdr3_length: 12; j_call: TRBJ2-1; d_call: TRBD1; clone_size: few; v_call: TRBV3-1; cdr3_nt: TGTGCCAGCAGGCAAGACAGGGAGAAACAGTTCTTC; cdr3_aa: CASRQDREKQFF
cdr3_length: 12; j_call: TRBJ2-5; d_call: TRBD1; clone_size: many; v_call: TRBV20-1; cdr3_nt: TGCAGTGCTGGGACAGACCAAGAGACCCAGTACTTC; cdr3_aa: CSAGTDQETQYF
cdr3_length: 18; j_call: TRBJ2-6; d_call: -; clone_size: -; v_call: TRBV7-3; cdr3_nt: TGTGCCAGCAGCCCCGGGCCCAGGGTTAGCTCTGGGGCCAACGTCCTGACTTTC; cdr3_aa: CASSPGPRVSSGANVLTF
cdr3_length: 15; j_call: TRBJ2-3; d_call: -; clone_size: many; v_call: TRBV3-1; cdr3_nt: TGTGCCAGCAGCCAAGAACCCGGGCGTACAGATACGCAGTATTTT; cdr3_aa: CASSQEPGRTDTQYF
cdr3_length: 14; j_call: TRBJ2-2; d_call: -; clone_size: few; v_call: TRBV5-1; cdr3_nt: TGCGCCAGCAGCTGGCAGGGGCTCGGCGGGGAGCTGTTTTTT; cdr3_aa: CASSWQGLGGELFF
cdr3_length: 13; j_call: TRBJ1-1; d_call: TRBD1; clone_size: few; v_call: TRBV6-1; cdr3_nt: TGTGCCAGCAGTCGGAGGGACAGCGATGAAGCTTTCTTT; cdr3_aa: CASSRRDSDEAFF
cdr3_length: 13; j_call: TRBJ1-1; d_call: TRBD1; clone_size: many; v_call: TRBV13; cdr3_nt: TGTGCCAGCAGCCTCGCCACTGACAGGGGAGCTTTCTTT; cdr3_aa: CASSLATDRGAFF
cdr3_length: 16; j_call: TRBJ1-2; d_call: TRBD1; clone_size: -; v_call: TRBV24-1; cdr3_nt: TGTGCCACCAGTGTAGCTGGACAGGAGGATTACTATGGCTACACCTTC; cdr3_aa: CATSVAGQEDYYGYTF
cdr3_length: 19; j_call: TRBJ1-5; d_call: TRBD1; clone_size: -; v_call: TRBV2; cdr3_nt: TGTGCCAGCAGTGGTGAGACGGGACAGGGAGCCGTAAACAATCAGCCCCAGCATTTT; cdr3_aa: CASSGETGQGAVNNQPQHF
cdr3_length: 14; j_call: TRBJ1-3; d_call: -; clone_size: few; v_call: TRBV13; cdr3_nt: TGTGCCAGCAGCCGAGGGGTGGAAGGAAACACCATATATTTT; cdr3_aa: CASSRGVEGNTIYF
cdr3_length: 12; j_call: TRBJ2-7; d_call: -; clone_size: -; v_call: TRBV20-1; cdr3_nt: TGCAGTTCGGCCGTGGCGGGCTACGAGCAGTACTTC; cdr3_aa: CSSAVAGYEQYF
cdr3_length: 14; j_call: TRBJ2-1; d_call: TRBD1; clone_size: -; v_call: TRBV29-1; cdr3_nt: TGCAGCGTTGAAGGCAGGGGGCCATTGAATGAGCAGTTCTTC; cdr3_aa: CSVEGRGPLNEQFF
cdr3_length: 12; j_call: TRBJ1-5; d_call: -; clone_size: -; v_call: TRBV20-1; cdr3_nt: TGCAGTTGTGCCCCTCCAAGTCAGCCCCAGCATTTT; cdr3_aa: CSCAPPSQPQHF
cdr3_length: 16; j_call: TRBJ2-2; d_call: -; clone_size: -; v_call: TRBV19; cdr3_nt: TGTGCCAGTAGCACTCGGCCCCGGCAAATGGCCGGGGAGCTGTTTTTT; cdr3_aa: CASSTRPRQMAGELFF
cdr3_length: 18; j_call: TRBJ1-1; d_call: TRBD1; clone_size: many; v_call: TRBV5-1; cdr3_nt: TGCGCCAGCAGCAACTATAGGGGACAGGGACTCAAGTACACTGAAGCTTTCTTT; cdr3_aa: CASSNYRGQGLKYTEAFF